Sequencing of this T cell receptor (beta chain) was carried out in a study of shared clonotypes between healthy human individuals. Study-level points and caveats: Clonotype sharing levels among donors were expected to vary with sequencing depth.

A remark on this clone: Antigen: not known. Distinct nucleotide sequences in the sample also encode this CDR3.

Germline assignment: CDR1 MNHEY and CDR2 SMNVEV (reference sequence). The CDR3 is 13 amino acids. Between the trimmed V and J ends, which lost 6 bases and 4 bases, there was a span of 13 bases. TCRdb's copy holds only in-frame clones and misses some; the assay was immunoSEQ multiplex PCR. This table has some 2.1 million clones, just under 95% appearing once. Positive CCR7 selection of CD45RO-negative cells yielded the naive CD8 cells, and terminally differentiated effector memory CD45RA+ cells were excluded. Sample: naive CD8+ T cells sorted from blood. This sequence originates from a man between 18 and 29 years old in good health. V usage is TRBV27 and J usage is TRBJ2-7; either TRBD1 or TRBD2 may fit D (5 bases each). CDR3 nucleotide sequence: TGTGCCAGCAGCCCGGGGACCGCTTACGAGCAGTACTTC. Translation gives CASSPGTAYEQYF.